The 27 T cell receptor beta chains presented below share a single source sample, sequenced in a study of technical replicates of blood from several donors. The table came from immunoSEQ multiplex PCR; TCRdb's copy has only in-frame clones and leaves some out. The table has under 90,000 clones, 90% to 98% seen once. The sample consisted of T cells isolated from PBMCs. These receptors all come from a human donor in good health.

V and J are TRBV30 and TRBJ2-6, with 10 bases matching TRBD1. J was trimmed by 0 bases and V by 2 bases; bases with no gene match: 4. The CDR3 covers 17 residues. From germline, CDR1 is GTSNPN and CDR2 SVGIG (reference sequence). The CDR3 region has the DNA TGTGCCTGGAGTAGGGACAGGGGTGACTCTGGGGCCAACGTCCTGACTTTC. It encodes CAWSRDRGDSGANVLTF.

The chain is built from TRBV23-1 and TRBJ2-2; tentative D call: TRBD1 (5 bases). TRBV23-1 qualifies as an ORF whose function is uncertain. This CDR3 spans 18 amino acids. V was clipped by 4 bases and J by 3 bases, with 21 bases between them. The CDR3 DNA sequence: TGCGCCAGCAGTCGGCAAGCCCCCAGGGAATCGTACACCGGGGAGCTGTTTTTT. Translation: CASSRQAPRESYTGELFF.

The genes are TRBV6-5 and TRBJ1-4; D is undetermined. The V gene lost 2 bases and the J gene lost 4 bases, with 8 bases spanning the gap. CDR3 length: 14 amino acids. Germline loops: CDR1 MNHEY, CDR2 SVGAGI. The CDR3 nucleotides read TGTGCCAGCAGTTACCGGCGGGGTAATGAAAAACTGTTTTTT. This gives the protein CASSYRRGNEKLFF.

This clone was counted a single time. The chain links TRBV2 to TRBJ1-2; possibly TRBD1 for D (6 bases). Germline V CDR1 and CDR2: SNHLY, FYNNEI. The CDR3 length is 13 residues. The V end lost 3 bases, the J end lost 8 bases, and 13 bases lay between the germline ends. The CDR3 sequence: CASSDTGSGGYTF. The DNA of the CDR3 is TGTGCCAGCAGTGATACAGGGTCTGGGGGCTACACCTTC.

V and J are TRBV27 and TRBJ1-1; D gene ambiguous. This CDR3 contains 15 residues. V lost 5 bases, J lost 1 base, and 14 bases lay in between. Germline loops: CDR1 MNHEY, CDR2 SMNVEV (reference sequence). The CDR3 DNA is TGTGCCAGCAGTGCCCTTACTCCGGGGAACACTGAAGCTTTCTTT. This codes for CASSALTPGNTEAFF.

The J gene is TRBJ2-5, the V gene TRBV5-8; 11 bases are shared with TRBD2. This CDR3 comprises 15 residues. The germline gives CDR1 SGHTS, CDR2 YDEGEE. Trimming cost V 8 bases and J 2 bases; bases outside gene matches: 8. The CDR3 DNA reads TGTGCCAGAAGCCCGGGACTAGCGGTTCAAGAGACCCAGTACTTC. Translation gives CARSPGLAVQETQYF. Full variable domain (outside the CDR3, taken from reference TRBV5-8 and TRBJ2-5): EAGVTQSPTHLIKTRGQQATLRCSPISGHTSVYWYQQALGLGLQFLLWYDEGEERNRGNFPPRFSGRQFPNYSSELNVNALELEDSALYLCARSPGLAVQETQYFGPGTRLLVL.

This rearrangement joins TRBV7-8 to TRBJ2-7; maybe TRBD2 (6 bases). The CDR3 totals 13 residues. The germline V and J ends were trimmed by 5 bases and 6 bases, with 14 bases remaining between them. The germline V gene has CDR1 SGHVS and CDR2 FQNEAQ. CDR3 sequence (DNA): TGTGCCAGCAGCAAGATCGATAGCGGCGAGCAGTACTTC. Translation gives CASSKIDSGEQYF.

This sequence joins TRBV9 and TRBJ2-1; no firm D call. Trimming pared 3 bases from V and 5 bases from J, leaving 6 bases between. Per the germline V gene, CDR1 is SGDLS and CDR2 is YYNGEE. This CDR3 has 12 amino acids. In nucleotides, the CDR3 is TGTGCCAGCAGCGATGTAAACAATGAGCAGTTCTTC. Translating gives CASSDVNNEQFF.

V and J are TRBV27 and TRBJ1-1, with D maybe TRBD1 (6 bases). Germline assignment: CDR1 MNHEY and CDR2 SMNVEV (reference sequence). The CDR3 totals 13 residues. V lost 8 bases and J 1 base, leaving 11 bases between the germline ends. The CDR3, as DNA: TGTGCCAGCGGCCTGGACAGGAACACTGAAGCTTTCTTT. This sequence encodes CASGLDRNTEAFF.

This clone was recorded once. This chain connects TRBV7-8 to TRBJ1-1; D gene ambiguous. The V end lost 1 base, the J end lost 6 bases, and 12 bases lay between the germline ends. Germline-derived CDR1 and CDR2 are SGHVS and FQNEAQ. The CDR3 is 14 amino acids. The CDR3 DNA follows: TGTGCCAGCAGCTTAGGTTCAAGTGGGCCTGAAGCTTTCTTT. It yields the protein CASSLGSSGPEAFF.

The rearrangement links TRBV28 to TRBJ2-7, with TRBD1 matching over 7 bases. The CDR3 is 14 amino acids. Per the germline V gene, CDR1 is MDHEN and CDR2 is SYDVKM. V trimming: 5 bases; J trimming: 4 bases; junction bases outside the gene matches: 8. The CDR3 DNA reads TGTGCCAGCAGTGCTCAGACAGGGCGGTACGAGCAGTACTTC. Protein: CASSAQTGRYEQYF.

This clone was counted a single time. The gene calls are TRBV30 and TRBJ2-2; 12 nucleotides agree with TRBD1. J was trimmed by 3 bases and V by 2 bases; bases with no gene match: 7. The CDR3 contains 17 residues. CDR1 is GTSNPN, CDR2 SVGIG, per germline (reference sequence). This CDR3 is CAWSRRDRGLYTGELFF. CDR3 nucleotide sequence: TGTGCCTGGAGTCGGAGGGACAGGGGGCTCTACACCGGGGAGCTGTTTTTT.

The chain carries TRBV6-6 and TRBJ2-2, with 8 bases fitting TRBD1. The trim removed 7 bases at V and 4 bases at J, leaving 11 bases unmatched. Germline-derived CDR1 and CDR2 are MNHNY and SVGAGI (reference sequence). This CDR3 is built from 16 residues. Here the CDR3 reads CASNPDRARRTGELFF. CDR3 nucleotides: TGTGCCAGCAACCCGGACAGGGCGCGGCGCACCGGGGAGCTGTTTTTT.

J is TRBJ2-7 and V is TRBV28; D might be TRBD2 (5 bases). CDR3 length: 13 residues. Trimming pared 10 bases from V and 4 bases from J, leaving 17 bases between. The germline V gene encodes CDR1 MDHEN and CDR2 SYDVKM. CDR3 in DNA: TGTGCCATCAAAGAGGGTTTACGATACGAGCAGTACTTC. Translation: CAIKEGLRYEQYF. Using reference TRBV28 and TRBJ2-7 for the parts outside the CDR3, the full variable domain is DVKVTQSSRYLVKRTGEKVFLECVQDMDHENMFWYRQDPGLGLRLIYFSYDVKMKEKGDIPEGYSVSREKKERFSLILESASTNQTSMYLCAIKEGLRYEQYFGPGTRLTVT.

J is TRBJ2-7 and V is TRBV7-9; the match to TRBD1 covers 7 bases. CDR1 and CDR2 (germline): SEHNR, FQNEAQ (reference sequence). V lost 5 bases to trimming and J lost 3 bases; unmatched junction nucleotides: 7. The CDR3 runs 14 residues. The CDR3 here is CASSPGTVYYEQYF. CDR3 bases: TGTGCCAGCAGCCCAGGGACAGTCTACTACGAGCAGTACTTC. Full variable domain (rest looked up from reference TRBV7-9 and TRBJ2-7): DTGVSQNPRHKITKRGQNVTFRCDPISEHNRLYWYRQTLGQGPEFLTYFQNEAQLEKSRLLSDRFSAERPKGSFSTLEIQRTEQGDSAMYLCASSPGTVYYEQYFGPGTRLTVT.

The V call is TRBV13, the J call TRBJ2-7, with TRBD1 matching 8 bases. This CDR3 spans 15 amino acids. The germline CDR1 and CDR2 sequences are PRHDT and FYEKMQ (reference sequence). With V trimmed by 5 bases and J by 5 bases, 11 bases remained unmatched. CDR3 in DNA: TGTGCCAGCAGCACCAGGACAGGGAAGTCAGACGAGCAGTACTTC. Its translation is CASSTRTGKSDEQYF.

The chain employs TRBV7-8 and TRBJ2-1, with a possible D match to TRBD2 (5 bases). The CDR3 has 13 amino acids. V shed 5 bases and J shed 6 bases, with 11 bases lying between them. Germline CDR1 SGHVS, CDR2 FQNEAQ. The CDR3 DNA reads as TGTGCCAGCAGCCCCCGGACTGGCAATGAGCAGTTCTTC. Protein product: CASSPRTGNEQFF.

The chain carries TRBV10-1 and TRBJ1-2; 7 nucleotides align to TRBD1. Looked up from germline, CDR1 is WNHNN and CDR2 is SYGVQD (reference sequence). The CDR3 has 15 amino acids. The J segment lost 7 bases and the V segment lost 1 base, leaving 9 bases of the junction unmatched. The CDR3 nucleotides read TGCGCCAGCAGTGAGTTCCGCGACAGGGCTAGTGGCTACACCTTC. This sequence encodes CASSEFRDRASGYTF.

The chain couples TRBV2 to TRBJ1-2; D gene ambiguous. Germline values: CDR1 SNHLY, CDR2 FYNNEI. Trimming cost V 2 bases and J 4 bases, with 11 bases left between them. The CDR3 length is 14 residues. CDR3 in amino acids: CASSEFIPGYGYTF. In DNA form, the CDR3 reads TGTGCCAGCAGTGAATTCATCCCCGGCTATGGCTACACCTTC.

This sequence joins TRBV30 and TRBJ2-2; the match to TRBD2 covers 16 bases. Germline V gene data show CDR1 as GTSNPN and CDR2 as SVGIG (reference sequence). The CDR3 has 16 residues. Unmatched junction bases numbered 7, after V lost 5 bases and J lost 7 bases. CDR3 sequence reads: CAWAGTSGGAGGELFF. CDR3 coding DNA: TGTGCCTGGGCTGGGACTAGCGGGGGGGCTGGCGGGGAGCTGTTTTTT. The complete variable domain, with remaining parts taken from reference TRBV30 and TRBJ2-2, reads SQTIHQWPATLVQPVGSPLSLECTVEGTSNPNLYWYRQAAGRGLQLLFYSVGIGQISSEVPQNLSASRPQDRQFILSSKKLLLSDSGFYLCAWAGTSGGAGGELFFGEGSRLTVL.

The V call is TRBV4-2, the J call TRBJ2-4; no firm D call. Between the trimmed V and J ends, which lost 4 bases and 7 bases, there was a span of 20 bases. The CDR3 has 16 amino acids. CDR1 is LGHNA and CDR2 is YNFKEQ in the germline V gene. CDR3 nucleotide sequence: TGTGCCAGCAGCCCCGCTGGTAGTATAATTAGTAACATTCAGTACTTC. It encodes CASSPAGSIISNIQYF.

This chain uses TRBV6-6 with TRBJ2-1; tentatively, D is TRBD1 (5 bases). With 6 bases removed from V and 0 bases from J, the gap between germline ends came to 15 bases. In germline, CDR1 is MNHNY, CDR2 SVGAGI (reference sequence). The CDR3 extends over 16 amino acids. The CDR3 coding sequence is TGTGCCAGCAGGCAAGGGGCAACCAGCTCCTACAATGAGCAGTTCTTC. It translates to CASRQGATSSYNEQFF.

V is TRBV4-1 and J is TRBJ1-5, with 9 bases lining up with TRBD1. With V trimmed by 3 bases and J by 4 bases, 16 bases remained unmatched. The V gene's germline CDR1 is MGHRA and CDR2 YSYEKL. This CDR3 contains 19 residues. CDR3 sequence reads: CASSQLGQGGLWRNQPQHF. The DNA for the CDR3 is TGCGCCAGCAGCCAGTTGGGACAGGGTGGTCTCTGGAGGAATCAGCCCCAGCATTTT.

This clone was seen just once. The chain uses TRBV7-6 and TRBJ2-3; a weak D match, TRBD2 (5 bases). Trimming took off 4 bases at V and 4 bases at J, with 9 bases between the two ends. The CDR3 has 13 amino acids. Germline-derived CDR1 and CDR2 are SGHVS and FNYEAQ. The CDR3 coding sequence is TGTGCCAGCAGCTCTCTTAGCGCAGATACGCAGTATTTT. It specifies CASSSLSADTQYF.

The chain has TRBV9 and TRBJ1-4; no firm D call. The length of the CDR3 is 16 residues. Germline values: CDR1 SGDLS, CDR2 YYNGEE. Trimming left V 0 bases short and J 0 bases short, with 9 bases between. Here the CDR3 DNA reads TGTGCCAGCAGCGTAGGGGGAGGGTCAACTAATGAAAAACTGTTTTTT. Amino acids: CASSVGGGSTNEKLFF.

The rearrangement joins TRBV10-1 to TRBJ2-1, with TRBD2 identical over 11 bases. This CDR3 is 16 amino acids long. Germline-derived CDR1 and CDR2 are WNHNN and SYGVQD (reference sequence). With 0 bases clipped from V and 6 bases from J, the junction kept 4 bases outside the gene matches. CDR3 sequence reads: CASSESASGRINEQFF. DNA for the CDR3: TGCGCCAGCAGTGAGTCCGCTAGCGGGAGGATCAATGAGCAGTTCTTC.

The CDR3 spells CASSERGSLNTGELFF. As DNA, the CDR3 is TGTGCCAGCAGTGAAAGGGGTAGCCTGAACACCGGGGAGCTGTTTTTT. The chain joins TRBV6-1 to TRBJ2-2, with a weak D call TRBD1 (5 bases). The CDR3 runs 16 residues. The V gene's germline CDR1 is MNHNS and CDR2 SASEGT. V was cut by 2 bases and J by 1 base, with 11 bases left in between.